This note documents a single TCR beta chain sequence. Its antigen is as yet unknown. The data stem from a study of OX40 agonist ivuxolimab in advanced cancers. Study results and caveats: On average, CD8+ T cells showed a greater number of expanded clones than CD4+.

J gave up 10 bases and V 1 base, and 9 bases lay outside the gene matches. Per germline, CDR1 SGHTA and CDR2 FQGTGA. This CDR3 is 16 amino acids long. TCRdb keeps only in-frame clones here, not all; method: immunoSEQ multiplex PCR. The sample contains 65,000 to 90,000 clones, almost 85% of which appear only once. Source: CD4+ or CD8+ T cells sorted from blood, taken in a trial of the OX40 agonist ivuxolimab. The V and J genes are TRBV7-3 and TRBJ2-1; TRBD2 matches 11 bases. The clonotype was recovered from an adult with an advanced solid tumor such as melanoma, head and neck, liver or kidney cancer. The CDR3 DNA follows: TGTGCCAGCAGCTTAAACCCACTAGCGGGGGAAGAGGAGCAGTTCTTC. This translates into CASSLNPLAGEEEQFF. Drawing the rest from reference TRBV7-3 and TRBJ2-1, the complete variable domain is GAGVSQTPSNKVTEKGKYVELRCDPISGHTALYWYRQSLGQGPEFLIYFQGTGAADDSGLPNDRFFAVRPEGSVSTLKIQRTERGDSAVYLCASSLNPLAGEEEQFFGPGTRLTVL.